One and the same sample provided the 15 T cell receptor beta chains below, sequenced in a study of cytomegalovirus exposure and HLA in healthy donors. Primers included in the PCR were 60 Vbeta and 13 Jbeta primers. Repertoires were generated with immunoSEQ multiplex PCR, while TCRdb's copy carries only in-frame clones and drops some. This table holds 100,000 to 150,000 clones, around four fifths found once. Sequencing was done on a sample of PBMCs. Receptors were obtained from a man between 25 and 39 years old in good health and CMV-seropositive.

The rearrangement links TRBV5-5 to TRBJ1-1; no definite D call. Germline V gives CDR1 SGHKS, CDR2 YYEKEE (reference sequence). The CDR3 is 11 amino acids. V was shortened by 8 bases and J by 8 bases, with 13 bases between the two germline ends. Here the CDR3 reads CASSRRSEAFF. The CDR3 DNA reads TGTGCCAGTTCAAGGCGGAGCGAAGCTTTCTTT.

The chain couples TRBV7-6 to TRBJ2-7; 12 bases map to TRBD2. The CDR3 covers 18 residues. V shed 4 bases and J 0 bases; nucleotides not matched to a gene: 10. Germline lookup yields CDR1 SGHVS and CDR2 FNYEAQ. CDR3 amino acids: CASSYGSSGRGSSYEQYF. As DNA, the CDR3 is TGTGCCAGCAGCTATGGGTCTAGCGGGAGGGGGAGCTCCTACGAGCAGTACTTC.

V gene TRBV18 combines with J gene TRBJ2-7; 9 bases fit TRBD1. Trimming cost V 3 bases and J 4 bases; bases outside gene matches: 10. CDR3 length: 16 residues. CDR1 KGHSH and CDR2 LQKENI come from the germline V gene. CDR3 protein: CASSPNSVQGAYEQYF. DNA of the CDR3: TGTGCCAGCTCACCGAATAGTGTACAGGGGGCTTACGAGCAGTACTTC.

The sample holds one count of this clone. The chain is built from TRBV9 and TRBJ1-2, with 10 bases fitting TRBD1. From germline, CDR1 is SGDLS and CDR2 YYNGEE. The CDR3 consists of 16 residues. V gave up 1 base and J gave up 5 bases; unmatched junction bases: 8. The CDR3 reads CASSVTTGGARYGYTF. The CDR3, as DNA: TGTGCCAGCAGCGTAACGACAGGGGGCGCGAGGTATGGCTACACCTTC.

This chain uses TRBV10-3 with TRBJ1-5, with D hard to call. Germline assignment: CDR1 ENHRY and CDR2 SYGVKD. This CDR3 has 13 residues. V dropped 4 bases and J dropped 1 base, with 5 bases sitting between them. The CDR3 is CAISGQSNQPQHF. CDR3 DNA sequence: TGTGCCATCAGTGGGCAGAGCAATCAGCCCCAGCATTTT.

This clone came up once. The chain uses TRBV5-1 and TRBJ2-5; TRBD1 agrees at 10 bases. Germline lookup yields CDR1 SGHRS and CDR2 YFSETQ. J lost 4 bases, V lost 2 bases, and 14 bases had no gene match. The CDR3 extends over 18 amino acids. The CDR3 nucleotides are TGCGCCAGCAGCTTATATAGGGGACAGGGGACAAGATTAGAGACCCAGTACTTC. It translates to CASSLYRGQGTRLETQYF.

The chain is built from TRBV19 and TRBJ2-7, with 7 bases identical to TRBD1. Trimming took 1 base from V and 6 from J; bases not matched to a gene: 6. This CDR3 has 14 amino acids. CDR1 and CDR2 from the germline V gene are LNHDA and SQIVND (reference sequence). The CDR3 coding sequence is TGTGCCAGTAGTATAGGACAGGGCGTCGGCGAGCAGTACTTC. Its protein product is CASSIGQGVGEQYF.

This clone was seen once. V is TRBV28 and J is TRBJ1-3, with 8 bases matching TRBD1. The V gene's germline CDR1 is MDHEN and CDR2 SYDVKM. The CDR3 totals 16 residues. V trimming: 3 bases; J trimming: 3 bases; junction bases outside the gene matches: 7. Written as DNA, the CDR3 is TGTGCCAGCAGTTTCTACAGGGGGTCTAGTGGAAACACCATATATTTT. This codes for CASSFYRGSSGNTIYF.

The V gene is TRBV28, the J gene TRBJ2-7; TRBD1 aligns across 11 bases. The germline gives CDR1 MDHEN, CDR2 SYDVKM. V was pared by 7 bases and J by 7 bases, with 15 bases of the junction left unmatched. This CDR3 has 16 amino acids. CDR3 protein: CASTQIGGQGAGEQYF. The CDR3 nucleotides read TGTGCCAGCACCCAGATCGGAGGACAGGGGGCCGGTGAGCAGTACTTC.

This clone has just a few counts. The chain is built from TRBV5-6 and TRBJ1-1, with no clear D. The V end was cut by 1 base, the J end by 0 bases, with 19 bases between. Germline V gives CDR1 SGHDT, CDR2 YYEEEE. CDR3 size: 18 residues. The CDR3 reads CASSLMRDTFRVNTEAFF. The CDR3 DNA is TGTGCCAGCAGCTTGATGCGGGATACTTTTCGAGTGAACACTGAAGCTTTCTTT.

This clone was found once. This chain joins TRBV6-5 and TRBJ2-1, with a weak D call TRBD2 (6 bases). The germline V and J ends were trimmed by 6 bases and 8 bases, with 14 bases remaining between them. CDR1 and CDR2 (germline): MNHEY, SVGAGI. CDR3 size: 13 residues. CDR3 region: CASSIREFHEQFF. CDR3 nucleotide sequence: TGTGCCAGCAGCATACGGGAGTTCCATGAGCAGTTCTTC.

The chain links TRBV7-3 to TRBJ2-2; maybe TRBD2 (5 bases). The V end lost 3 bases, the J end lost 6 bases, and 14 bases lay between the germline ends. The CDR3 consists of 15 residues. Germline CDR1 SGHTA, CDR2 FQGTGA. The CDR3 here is CASSLGGRAAGELFF. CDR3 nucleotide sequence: TGTGCCAGCAGCTTGGGTGGGAGAGCGGCCGGGGAGCTGTTTTTT.

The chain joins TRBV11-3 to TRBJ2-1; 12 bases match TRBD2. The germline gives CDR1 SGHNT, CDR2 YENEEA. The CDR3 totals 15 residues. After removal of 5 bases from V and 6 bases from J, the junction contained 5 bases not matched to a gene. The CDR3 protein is CASSLGLAGFNEQFF. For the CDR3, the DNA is TGTGCCAGCAGCCTAGGACTAGCGGGGTTCAATGAGCAGTTCTTC. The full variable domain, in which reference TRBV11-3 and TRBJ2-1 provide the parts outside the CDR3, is EAGVVQSPRYKIIEKKQPVAFWCNPISGHNTLYWYLQNLGQGPELLIRYENEEAVDDSQLPKDRFSAERLKGVDSTLKIQPAELGDSAVYLCASSLGLAGFNEQFFGPGTRLTVL.

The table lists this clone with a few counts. CDR3 nucleotides: TGTGCCAGCAGCTGGAGGGACAGCGACCGTGAGCAGTTCTTC. It yields the protein CASSWRDSDREQFF. This sequence joins TRBV7-9 and TRBJ2-1; a weak D match, TRBD1 (7 bases). V lost 4 bases, J lost 9 bases, and 16 bases lay in between. CDR3 length: 14 residues. Germline V lookup: CDR1 SEHNR, CDR2 FQNEAQ (reference sequence). Combining the CDR3 with reference TRBV7-9 and TRBJ2-1 gives the whole variable domain DTGVSQNPRHKITKRGQNVTFRCDPISEHNRLYWYRQTLGQGPEFLTYFQNEAQLEKSRLLSDRFSAERPKGSFSTLEIQRTEQGDSAMYLCASSWRDSDREQFFGPGTRLTVL.

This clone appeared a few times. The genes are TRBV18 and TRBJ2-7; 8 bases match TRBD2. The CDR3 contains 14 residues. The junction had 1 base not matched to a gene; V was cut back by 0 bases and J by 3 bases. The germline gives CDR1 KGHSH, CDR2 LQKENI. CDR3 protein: CASSPPSGIYEQYF. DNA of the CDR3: TGTGCCAGCTCACCACCTAGCGGGATCTACGAGCAGTACTTC.